The 13 T cell receptor beta chains given below trace back to one sample, sequenced in a study of neoadjuvant anti-PD-1 for oral cavity cancer (TCRdb year 2021). Receptor libraries were prepared by the immunoSEQ multiplex PCR assay. The clones in this table, taken by TCRdb from immuneACCESS, are in-frame only. Not every clone is retained; where verified, under half of the shortfall comes from an unresolved V gene, and the cause of the rest is unknown. The sample data list approximately 15,000 clones, and 35% to 50% of these were observed just once. The ten largest clones represent around 43% of the sample. This sample's time point label indicates: after neoadjuvant nivolumab, at surgical resection. The material was tumor tissue, obtained after nivolumab (anti-PD-1) treatment. These receptors all come from a person between 40 and 85 years old with oral cavity squamous cell carcinoma.

The chain couples TRBV19 to TRBJ2-5, with D possibly matching TRBD2 (5 bases). Trimming cost V 5 bases and J 1 base, with 14 bases left between them. Germline V gene sequence: CDR1 LNHDA, CDR2 SQIVND (reference sequence). The CDR3 has 15 residues. The CDR3, as DNA: TGTGCCAGTAGTCCTGGCGGGTACCTCCAAGAGACCCAGTACTTC. Protein product: CASSPGGYLQETQYF.

This clone was seen only a few times. This chain links TRBV28 with TRBJ2-3, with D hard to call. The CDR3 totals 12 residues. The V end was cut by 2 bases, the J end by 4 bases, with 4 bases between. CDR1 is MDHEN and CDR2 is SYDVKM in the germline V gene. Here the CDR3 reads CASSLGADTQYF. The CDR3 region has the DNA TGTGCCAGCAGTTTAGGCGCAGATACGCAGTATTTT. The whole variable domain, remainder taken from reference TRBV28 and TRBJ2-3, is DVKVTQSSRYLVKRTGEKVFLECVQDMDHENMFWYRQDPGLGLRLIYFSYDVKMKEKGDIPEGYSVSREKKERFSLILESASTNQTSMYLCASSLGADTQYFGPGTRLTVL.

V gene TRBV28 combines with J gene TRBJ1-1; no clear D gene. The V gene lost 5 bases and the J gene lost 5 bases, with 15 bases spanning the gap. CDR1 is MDHEN and CDR2 is SYDVKM in the germline V gene. The CDR3 covers 14 residues. The CDR3 coding sequence is TGTGCCAGCAGTGATCCTAGGGTATGGACTGAAGCTTTCTTT. It is translated as CASSDPRVWTEAFF.

This chain links TRBV5-1 with TRBJ2-7; TRBD1 agrees at 7 bases. Germline loops: CDR1 SGHRS, CDR2 YFSETQ. The CDR3 consists of 14 residues. V lost 4 bases, J lost 3 bases, and 7 bases stayed unmatched. This CDR3 reads CASSLGQQGYEQYF. The CDR3 bases are TGCGCCAGCAGCCTGGGACAGCAGGGCTACGAGCAGTACTTC. Supplemented by reference TRBV5-1 and TRBJ2-7, the full variable domain reads KAGVTQTPRYLIKTRGQQVTLSCSPISGHRSVSWYQQTPGQGLQFLFEYFSETQRNKGNFPGRFSGRQFSNSRSEMNVSTLELGDSALYLCASSLGQQGYEQYFGPGTRLTVT.

The chain employs TRBV6-5 and TRBJ1-6, with D unclear. Germline V gives CDR1 MNHEY, CDR2 SVGAGI. The V and J ends lost 4 bases and 2 bases respectively, with 6 bases between them. The CDR3 loop spans 14 amino acids. The CDR3 DNA is TGTGCCAGCAGTTTAGGGACCTATAATTCACCCCTCCACTTT. This sequence encodes CASSLGTYNSPLHF.

Regarding this clone: At the DNA level, this CDR3 is encoded by other sequences in the same sample as well. The chain has TRBV6-5 and TRBJ1-2; no clear D gene. This CDR3 comprises 15 residues. Trimming pared 0 bases from V and 4 bases from J, leaving 12 bases between. CDR1 MNHEY and CDR2 SVGAGI come from the germline V gene. The CDR3 loop reads CASSYSMWGSYGYTF. The CDR3 DNA sequence: TGTGCCAGCAGTTACTCGATGTGGGGTAGCTATGGCTACACCTTC.

This rearrangement joins TRBV2 to TRBJ1-1; no reliable D call. Per germline, CDR1 SNHLY and CDR2 FYNNEI. The CDR3 runs 13 residues. Trimming cost V 3 bases and J 4 bases, with 9 bases left between them. The CDR3 bases are TGTGCCAGCAGTGATAATCCTAGCACTGAAGCTTTCTTT. Its translation: CASSDNPSTEAFF. Combining the CDR3 with reference TRBV2 and TRBJ1-1 gives the whole variable domain EPEVTQTPSHQVTQMGQEVILRCVPISNHLYFYWYRQILGQKVEFLVSFYNNEISEKSEIFDDQFSVERPDGSNFTLKIRSTKLEDSAMYFCASSDNPSTEAFFGQGTRLTVV.

This rearrangement joins TRBV2 to TRBJ2-1; no reliable D call. The CDR3 consists of 14 residues. V was pared by 6 bases and J by 0 bases, with 9 bases between. Germline lookup yields CDR1 SNHLY and CDR2 FYNNEI. The CDR3 DNA reads as TGTGCCAGCAGGAACGGACGCTCCTACAATGAGCAGTTCTTC. Translated: CASRNGRSYNEQFF.

The DNA for the CDR3 is TGTGCCAGCAGCTCGGGGGGGTCTCTAAAAAATGAAAAACTGTTTTTT. Translated, it gives CASSSGGSLKNEKLFF. The chain recombines TRBV11-1 with TRBJ1-4, with D maybe TRBD1 (5 bases). Germline-derived CDR1 and CDR2 are SGHAT and FQDESV (reference sequence). The length of the CDR3 is 16 residues. V dropped 4 bases and J dropped 5 bases, with 17 bases sitting between them.

This clone was observed once. J is TRBJ1-2 and V is TRBV19; TRBD1 might be the D (5 bases). V was shortened by 3 bases and J by 5 bases, with 10 bases between the two germline ends. The CDR3 is 13 amino acids. Germline values: CDR1 LNHDA, CDR2 SQIVND (reference sequence). The CDR3 DNA follows: TGTGCCAGTAGTATCAGGGCGACTTATGGCTACACCTTC. Translation: CASSIRATYGYTF.

The chain uses TRBV7-8 and TRBJ2-1; tentative D call: TRBD2 (6 bases). V was clipped by 8 bases and J by 3 bases, with 11 bases between them. The CDR3 runs 13 residues. Germline loops: CDR1 SGHVS, CDR2 FQNEAQ. The CDR3 region has the DNA TGTGCCAGCCGTGGGGGGAACTACAATGAGCAGTTCTTC. Encoded protein: CASRGGNYNEQFF.

This clone was counted only a few times. The chain employs TRBV10-3 and TRBJ2-2; D might be TRBD2 (6 bases). In germline, CDR1 is ENHRY, CDR2 SYGVKD. The germline V and J ends were trimmed by 9 bases and 5 bases, with 10 bases remaining between them. The CDR3 extends over 12 amino acids. This CDR3 is CAISEGTGELFF. In DNA, the CDR3 is TGTGCCATATCGGAGGGAACCGGGGAGCTGTTTTTT.

This chain joins TRBV10-3 and TRBJ2-7; TRBD2 might be the D (5 bases). This CDR3 contains 14 residues. Trimming shortened V by 5 bases and J by 6 bases, and 17 bases separated the two germline ends. Germline CDR1 ENHRY, CDR2 SYGVKD. In DNA, the CDR3 is TGTGCCATCAGTCCGAGAGGGATCCCAATCGAGCAGTACTTC. It translates to CAISPRGIPIEQYF.